This TCR beta chain was sequenced during a study of T cells in women clearing cervical HPV infection. Across the whole study: Case blood was drawn when the lesion was first found; control blood after infection became undetectable. With HLA typing for only a few women, HLA confounding remains possible.

TCRdb's copy holds only in-frame clones and misses some; the assay was immunoSEQ multiplex PCR. Found here are 31,000 or so clones; the top ten clones hold roughly 3.6%. On this clone itself: With the read ending 3 residues before the CDR3 end, the germline J gene is used to fill in that end.

Germline assignment: CDR1 SNHLY and CDR2 FYNNEI. The CDR3 is 13 amino acids. With V trimmed by 6 bases and J by 7 bases, 6 bases remained unmatched. This chain links TRBV2 with TRBJ1-2, with 9 bases lining up with TRBD1. This clonotype was sampled from a woman between 18 and 75 years old with a cervical HPV16 infection that either progressed to CIN3+ or cleared (not recorded which). The sequencing input was blood buffy coat. CDR3 DNA (partial): TGTGCCAGCAGGGCAGGGACAGGGTCTGGC. Translating gives CASRAGTGSG. The complete CDR3 reads CASRAGTGSGYTF.